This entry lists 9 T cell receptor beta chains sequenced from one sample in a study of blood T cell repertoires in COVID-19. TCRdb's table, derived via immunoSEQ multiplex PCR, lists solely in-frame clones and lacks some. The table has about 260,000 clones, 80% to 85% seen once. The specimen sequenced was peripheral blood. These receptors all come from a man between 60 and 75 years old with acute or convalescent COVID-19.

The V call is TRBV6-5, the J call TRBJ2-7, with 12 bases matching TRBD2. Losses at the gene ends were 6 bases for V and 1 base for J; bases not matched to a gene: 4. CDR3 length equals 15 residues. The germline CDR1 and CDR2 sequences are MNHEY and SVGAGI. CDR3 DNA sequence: TGTGCCAGCAGACCTAGCGGGAGGGGATCCTACGAGCAGTACTTC. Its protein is CASRPSGRGSYEQYF.

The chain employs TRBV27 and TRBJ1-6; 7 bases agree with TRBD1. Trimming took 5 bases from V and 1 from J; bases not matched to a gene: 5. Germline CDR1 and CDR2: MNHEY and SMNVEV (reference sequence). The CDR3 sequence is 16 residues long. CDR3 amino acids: CASSDTGVSYNSPLHF. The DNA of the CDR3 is TGTGCCAGCAGTGATACAGGGGTATCCTATAATTCACCCCTCCACTTT.

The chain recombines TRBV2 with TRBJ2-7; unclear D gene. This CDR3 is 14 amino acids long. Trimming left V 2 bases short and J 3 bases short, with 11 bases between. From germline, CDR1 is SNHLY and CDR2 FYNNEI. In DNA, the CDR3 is TGTGCCAGCAGTGAACTAACCCACCTCTACGAGCAGTACTTC. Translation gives CASSELTHLYEQYF.

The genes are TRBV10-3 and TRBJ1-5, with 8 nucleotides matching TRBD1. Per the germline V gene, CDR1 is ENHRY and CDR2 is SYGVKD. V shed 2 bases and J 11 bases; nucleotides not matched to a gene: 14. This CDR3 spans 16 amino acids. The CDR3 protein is CAISETGTGSPWAQHF. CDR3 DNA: TGTGCCATCAGTGAGACCGGGACAGGATCTCCCTGGGCCCAGCATTTT.

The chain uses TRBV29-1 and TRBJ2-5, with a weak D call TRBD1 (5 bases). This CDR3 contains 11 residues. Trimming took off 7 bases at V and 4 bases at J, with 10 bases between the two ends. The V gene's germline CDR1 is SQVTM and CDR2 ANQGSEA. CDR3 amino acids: CSESQGETQYF. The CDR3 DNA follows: TGCAGCGAGTCCCAGGGAGAGACCCAGTACTTC. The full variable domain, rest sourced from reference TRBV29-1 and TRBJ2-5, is SAVISQKPSRDICQRGTSLTIQCQVDSQVTMMFWYRQQPGQSLTLIATANQGSEATYESGFVIDKFPISRPNLTFSTLTVSNMSPEDSSIYLCSESQGETQYFGPGTRLLVL.

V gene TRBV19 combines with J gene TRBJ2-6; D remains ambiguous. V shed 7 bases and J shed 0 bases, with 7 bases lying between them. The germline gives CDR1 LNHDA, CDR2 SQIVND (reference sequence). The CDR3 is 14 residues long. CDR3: CASNQHSGANVLTF. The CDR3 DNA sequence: TGTGCCAGTAACCAACACTCTGGGGCCAACGTCCTGACTTTC. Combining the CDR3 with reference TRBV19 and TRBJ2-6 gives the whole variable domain DGGITQSPKYLFRKEGQNVTLSCEQNLNHDAMYWYRQDPGQGLRLIYYSQIVNDFQKGDIAEGYSVSREKKESFPLTVTSAQKNPTAFYLCASNQHSGANVLTFGAGSRLTVL.

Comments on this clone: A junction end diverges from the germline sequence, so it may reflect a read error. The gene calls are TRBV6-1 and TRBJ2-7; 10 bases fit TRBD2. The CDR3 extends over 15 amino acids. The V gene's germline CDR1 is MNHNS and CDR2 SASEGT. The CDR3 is CASSQAGGRSYEQYF. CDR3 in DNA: TGTGCCAGCAGTCAAGCGGGAGGGCGCTCCTACGAGCAGTACTTC.

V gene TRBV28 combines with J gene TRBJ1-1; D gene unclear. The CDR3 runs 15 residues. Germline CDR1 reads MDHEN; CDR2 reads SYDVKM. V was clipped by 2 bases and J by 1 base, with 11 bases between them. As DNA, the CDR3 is TGTGCCAGCAGTTTAGCTCCAGCTAGGAACACTGAAGCTTTCTTT. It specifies CASSLAPARNTEAFF.

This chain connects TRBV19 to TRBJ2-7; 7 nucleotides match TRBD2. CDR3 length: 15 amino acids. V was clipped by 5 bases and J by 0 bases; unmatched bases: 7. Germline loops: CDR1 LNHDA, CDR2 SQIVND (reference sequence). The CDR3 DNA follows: TGTGCCAGTAGTCCCCGGGAGGAACTCTCCTACGAGCAGTACTTC. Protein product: CASSPREELSYEQYF.